A selection of T cell receptor beta chains follows, all from one sample in a study of cytomegalovirus exposure and HLA in healthy donors. The method was immunoSEQ multiplex PCR; TCRdb's version includes in-frame clones alone and lacks a portion of them. The sample holds 95,000 or so clones; around three quarters are singletons and the top ten take roughly 15%. Specimen: PBMCs. All receptors derive from a woman in her fifties or sixties in good health and CMV-seropositive. Each CDR3 is given with its conserved first and last residue. The order of the fields is J gene, V gene, D gene, clone size, CDR3 protein, CDR3 DNA. A D gene is named only where the DNA matches it firmly. Expanded clones get a size class; other rows say once, few or many, or leave the size out.

J: TRBJ1-1; V: TRBV7-2; D: -; size: once; CDR3: CASSLIILGGNAEAFF; DNA: TGTGCCAGCAGCTTGATTATCTTGGGGGGTAACGCTGAAGCTTTCTTT
J: TRBJ2-1; V: TRBV28; D: -; size: -; CDR3: CASSSLSAREQFF; DNA: TGTGCCAGCAGTTCCCTCTCGGCTAGAGAGCAGTTCTTC
J: TRBJ1-3; V: TRBV13; D: TRBD1; size: -; CDR3: CASSVGQGYAGNTIYF; DNA: TGTGCCAGCAGCGTGGGACAGGGGTATGCTGGAAACACCATATATTTT
J: TRBJ2-7; V: TRBV1; D: -; size: -; CDR3: CTSSQDVISREPPYEQYF; DNA: TGCACCAGCAGCCAAGATGTTATCTCGAGGGAACCTCCCTACGAGCAGTACTTC
J: TRBJ1-3; V: TRBV10-3; D: TRBD1; size: once; CDR3: CAIAGGPGNTIYF; DNA: TGTGCCATCGCAGGGGGCCCTGGAAACACCATATATTTT
J: TRBJ2-5; V: TRBV7-9; D: TRBD2; size: -; CDR3: CSSSLSGRYSVPQYF; DNA: TGTTCCAGCAGTCTGAGCGGGAGGTACAGCGTGCCCCAGTACTTC
J: TRBJ1-5; V: TRBV6-5; D: -; size: -; CDR3: CASSPQRNQPQHF; DNA: TGTGCCAGCAGTCCCCAGCGGAATCAGCCCCAGCATTTT
J: TRBJ2-5; V: TRBV19; D: -; size: -; CDR3: CASGVGPKQETQYF; DNA: TGTGCCAGTGGGGTGGGGCCGAAGCAGGAGACCCAGTACTTC
J: TRBJ2-7; V: TRBV30; D: TRBD1; size: few; CDR3: CAWTQDRGREQYF; DNA: TGTGCCTGGACCCAGGACAGGGGGCGGGAGCAGTACTTC
J: TRBJ1-5; V: TRBV28; D: -; size: once; CDR3: CASSLQGAGFLQPQHF; DNA: TGTGCCAGCAGTTTACAGGGAGCGGGGTTTCTCCAGCCCCAGCATTTT
J: TRBJ1-3; V: TRBV7-2; D: TRBD1; size: -; CDR3: CASSPRQGFSGNTIYF; DNA: TGTGCCAGCAGCCCGAGACAGGGGTTCTCTGGAAACACCATATATTTT
J: TRBJ1-5; V: TRBV19; D: -; size: -; CDR3: CASKEIEYSNQPQHF; DNA: TGTGCCAGTAAAGAGATAGAATATAGCAATCAGCCCCAGCATTTT
J: TRBJ2-1; V: TRBV7-9; D: -; size: -; CDR3: CSSIPLSHQGYDEQFF; DNA: TGTTCCAGCATCCCCCTTTCCCATCAGGGATACGATGAGCAGTTCTTC
J: TRBJ1-2; V: TRBV2; D: TRBD1; size: few; CDR3: CASSGQDHYGYTF; DNA: TGTGCCAGCAGCGGACAGGACCACTATGGCTACACCTTC
J: TRBJ1-4; V: TRBV28; D: TRBD1; size: -; CDR3: CASSFKGAWDEKLFF; DNA: TGTGCCAGCAGTTTCAAGGGGGCCTGGGATGAAAAACTGTTTTTT
J: TRBJ1-2; V: TRBV19; D: TRBD1; size: few; CDR3: CASRVETGGLRGYTF; DNA: TGTGCCAGTAGGGTCGAGACAGGGGGATTACGAGGCTACACCTTC
J: TRBJ1-2; V: TRBV19; D: -; size: -; CDR3: CASSRSRGYGYTF; DNA: TGTGCCAGTAGCCGATCCCGGGGCTATGGCTACACCTTC
J: TRBJ2-1; V: TRBV2; D: TRBD2; size: -; CDR3: CASTLAGEQFF; DNA: TGTGCCAGCACATTAGCGGGGGAGCAGTTCTTC
J: TRBJ2-1; V: TRBV7-2; D: -; size: -; CDR3: CASSLGGPNEQFF; DNA: TGTGCCAGCAGCTTGGGGGGGCCCAATGAGCAGTTCTTC
J: TRBJ2-5; V: TRBV19; D: -; size: -; CDR3: CASSEGSETQYF; DNA: TGTGCCAGTAGTGAGGGTTCCGAGACCCAGTACTTC
J: TRBJ2-1; V: TRBV29-1; D: TRBD2; size: -; CDR3: CSVGTGLGLNEQFF; DNA: TGCAGCGTTGGGACCGGACTAGGGCTGAATGAGCAGTTCTTC
J: TRBJ1-5; V: TRBV28; D: -; size: -; CDR3: CASSFKGKARHQPQHF; DNA: TGTGCCAGCAGTTTCAAGGGGAAGGCGAGGCATCAGCCCCAGCATTTT
J: TRBJ2-3; V: TRBV4-1; D: TRBD2; size: -; CDR3: CASSQEGSLAGRSDTQYF; DNA: TGCGCCAGCAGCCAAGAAGGAAGTCTAGCGGGACGCTCAGATACGCAGTATTTT
J: TRBJ1-5; V: TRBV20-1; D: -; size: -; CDR3: CSAQNPGAQHF; DNA: TGCAGTGCTCAAAACCCGGGGGCCCAGCATTTT
J: TRBJ2-7; V: TRBV2; D: -; size: -; CDR3: CASGGSGYEQYF; DNA: TGTGCCAGCGGGGGGAGCGGCTACGAGCAGTACTTC
J: TRBJ2-5; V: TRBV7-9; D: -; size: -; CDR3: CASSAQGGRETQYF; DNA: TGTGCCAGCAGCGCGCAGGGTGGTCGAGAGACCCAGTACTTC
J: TRBJ1-4; V: TRBV5-1; D: -; size: -; CDR3: CASKVFPSNEKLFF; DNA: TGCGCCAGCAAAGTCTTTCCGAGTAATGAAAAACTGTTTTTT
J: TRBJ1-4; V: TRBV5-1; D: -; size: -; CDR3: CASSPGVGARGEKLFF; DNA: TGCGCCAGCAGCCCGGGGGTTGGGGCGAGAGGGGAAAAACTGTTTTTT
J: TRBJ2-1; V: TRBV11-2; D: TRBD1; size: -; CDR3: CASSLDPGQGRYNEQFF; DNA: TGTGCCAGCAGCTTAGACCCGGGACAGGGGAGGTACAATGAGCAGTTCTTC
J: TRBJ2-2; V: TRBV4-3; D: -; size: once; CDR3: CASSQGLRQTGELFF; DNA: TGCGCCAGCAGCCAAGGCTTGAGGCAGACCGGGGAGCTGTTTTTT
J: TRBJ1-1; V: TRBV2; D: -; size: -; CDR3: CASRRYDTEAFF; DNA: TGTGCCAGCAGGCGGTATGACACTGAAGCTTTCTTT
J: TRBJ1-1; V: TRBV5-6; D: -; size: few; CDR3: CASSVQGGTEAFF; DNA: TGTGCCAGCAGCGTACAGGGTGGAACTGAAGCTTTCTTT
J: TRBJ1-2; V: TRBV5-4; D: -; size: few; CDR3: CASSPTANYGYTF; DNA: TGTGCCAGCAGCCCGACAGCTAACTATGGCTACACCTTC
J: TRBJ1-2; V: TRBV6-6; D: TRBD1; size: -; CDR3: CASRQGANYGYTF; DNA: TGTGCCAGCCGGCAGGGGGCTAACTATGGCTACACCTTC
J: TRBJ2-3; V: TRBV18; D: -; size: -; CDR3: CASSPGDGAQDTQYF; DNA: TGTGCCAGCTCCCCTGGGGATGGGGCTCAAGATACGCAGTATTTT
J: TRBJ1-5; V: TRBV4-2; D: -; size: -; CDR3: CASSQAAGDWNQPQHF; DNA: TGTGCCAGCAGCCAGGCGGCAGGGGATTGGAATCAGCCCCAGCATTTT
J: TRBJ2-7; V: TRBV28; D: -; size: few; CDR3: CASSELDRFYEQYF; DNA: TGTGCCAGCAGCGAATTGGACAGATTCTACGAGCAGTACTTC
J: TRBJ2-7; V: TRBV7-2; D: -; size: -; CDR3: CASSLDPGNYEQYF; DNA: TGTGCCAGCAGCTTAGACCCAGGGAACTACGAGCAGTACTTC
J: TRBJ1-1; V: TRBV6-1; D: -; size: -; CDR3: CASTPRAGTEAFF; DNA: TGTGCCAGCACCCCCCGGGCGGGAACTGAAGCTTTCTTT
J: TRBJ2-7; V: TRBV9; D: -; size: -; CDR3: CASSVADSTSEQYF; DNA: TGTGCCAGCAGCGTAGCGGACTCAACCAGCGAGCAGTACTTC
J: TRBJ2-1; V: TRBV4-3; D: -; size: -; CDR3: CASSREGQVIEQFF; DNA: TGCGCCAGCAGCCGGGAGGGACAGGTGATTGAGCAGTTCTTC
J: TRBJ2-7; V: TRBV10-3; D: -; size: -; CDR3: CAINTGTYIDF; DNA: TGTGCCATCAACACCGGGACTTACATCGACTTC
J: TRBJ1-1; V: TRBV19; D: -; size: -; CDR3: CASSYGHADQAFF; DNA: TGTGCCAGTAGTTACGGACACGCCGACCAAGCTTTCTTT
J: TRBJ2-6; V: TRBV18; D: -; size: -; CDR3: CASSSLSSGANVLTF; DNA: TGTGCCAGCTCGTCTCTTAGCTCTGGGGCCAACGTCCTGACTTTC
J: TRBJ1-1; V: TRBV29-1; D: -; size: few; CDR3: CSVEEGGNTEAFF; DNA: TGCAGCGTTGAAGAGGGAGGGAACACTGAAGCTTTCTTT
J: TRBJ2-1; V: TRBV6-1; D: -; size: few; CDR3: CASRQLRDNEQFF; DNA: TGTGCCAGCAGACAACTCAGGGACAATGAGCAGTTCTTC
J: TRBJ1-1; V: TRBV10-3; D: -; size: -; CDR3: CAISETQGWNTEAFF; DNA: TGTGCCATCAGTGAGACGCAGGGGTGGAACACTGAAGCTTTCTTT
J: TRBJ2-2; V: TRBV5-4; D: -; size: once; CDR3: CASSLVSARKLFF; DNA: TGTGCCAGCAGCTTGGTGTCGGCCAGGAAGCTGTTTTTT
J: TRBJ2-7; V: TRBV6-1; D: -; size: -; CDR3: CASIDRQMPYEQYF; DNA: TGTGCCAGCATCGACCGACAGATGCCCTACGAGCAGTACTTC